These 24 T cell receptor beta chains share one sample of origin, sequenced in a study of long-term antiretroviral therapy in people with HIV. Samples were assayed with immunoSEQ v3.0 at survey level. Data came from immunoSEQ multiplex PCR; TCRdb stores just in-frame clones and leaves some out. The sample records about 40,000 clones, around 86% being singletons. Sequencing was performed on unsorted PBMCs, taken 0.1 years before starting antiretroviral therapy. These receptors were taken from a woman aged 45-65 years with HIV.

This chain connects TRBV21-1 to TRBJ2-1; the table's D call of TRBD2 was not tested on the DNA. TRBV21-1 is annotated as a pseudogene. CDR3 size: 17 residues. Here the CDR3 reads CASSGQRASREDNEQFF. The DNA of the CDR3 is TGTGCCAGCAGCGGCCAGAGGGCATCAAGGGAGGACAATGAGCAGTTCTTC.

This sequence joins TRBV7-2 and TRBJ2-7; 9 bases align to TRBD1. V lost 3 bases and J lost 5; bases outside the gene matches: 8. This CDR3 region has 15 residues. Germline CDR1 reads SGHTA; CDR2 reads FQGNSA. In DNA form, the CDR3 reads TGTGCCAGCAGCTTCCTCGGGACAGGGATCCACGAGCAGTACTTC. Translating it yields CASSFLGTGIHEQYF.

The CDR3: CASSLRSSYQETQYF. Written as DNA, the CDR3 is TGTGCCAGCAGCTTGCGGAGTTCCTACCAAGAGACCCAGTACTTC. The chain couples TRBV5-6 to TRBJ2-5; unclear D gene. The CDR3 has 15 residues. Germline CDR1 is SGHDT and CDR2 is YYEEEE. Trimming took off 1 base at V and 0 bases at J, with 10 bases between the two ends.

The CDR3 DNA follows: TGTGCCAGCAGTGAAAGGGGTATGTTTAATTCACCCCTCCACTTT. As protein: CASSERGMFNSPLHF. The chain carries TRBV2 and TRBJ1-6; possibly TRBD1 for D (5 bases). The germline V gene has CDR1 SNHLY and CDR2 FYNNEI. Between the trimmed V and J ends, which lost 2 bases and 6 bases, there was a span of 11 bases. The CDR3 has 15 residues.

This clone was counted once. The V call is TRBV19, the J call TRBJ2-1, with 9 bases that match TRBD2. CDR3 length equals 15 residues. CDR1 and CDR2 (germline): LNHDA, SQIVND (reference sequence). With V trimmed by 3 bases and J by 8 bases, 8 bases remained unmatched. For the CDR3, the DNA is TGTGCCAGTAGTATTGGAACGCGGGGGGGAGATGAGCAGTTCTTC. Translating it yields CASSIGTRGGDEQFF.

V and J are TRBV11-2 and TRBJ2-1; D call uncertain. The CDR3 spans 15 residues. Germline CDR1 SGHAT, CDR2 FQNNGV. Trimming pared 6 bases from V and 0 bases from J, leaving 12 bases between. In nucleotides, the CDR3 is TGTGCCAGCAGTTTTACGGACGGCTCCTACAATGAGCAGTTCTTC. Encoded protein: CASSFTDGSYNEQFF.

The rearrangement links TRBV7-2 to TRBJ2-5; 7 bases agree with TRBD1. Looked up from germline, CDR1 is SGHTA and CDR2 is FQGNSA. The junction had 9 bases not matched to a gene; V was cut back by 5 bases and J by 3 bases. The CDR3 loop spans 15 amino acids. The CDR3 is CASSALADREETQYF. In DNA, the CDR3 is TGTGCCAGCAGCGCCCTGGCCGACAGGGAAGAGACCCAGTACTTC. The entire variable domain, with the rest obtained from reference TRBV7-2 and TRBJ2-5, is as follows: GAGVSQSPSNKVTEKGKDVELRCDPISGHTALYWYRQSLGQGLEFLIYFQGNSAPDKSGLPSDRFSAERTGGSVSTLTIQRTQQEDSAVYLCASSALADREETQYFGPGTRLLVL.

V is TRBV7-3 and J is TRBJ2-1; D might be TRBD2 (5 bases). This CDR3 spans 17 amino acids. V was trimmed by 0 bases and J by 3 bases, leaving 15 bases between them. Germline assignment: CDR1 SGHTA and CDR2 FQGTGA. The CDR3 sequence is CASSLTLTGYSYNEQFF. The CDR3 DNA sequence: TGTGCCAGCAGCTTAACGTTAACGGGGTACAGCTACAATGAGCAGTTCTTC.

The chain employs TRBV4-1 and TRBJ1-3, with 11 bases that match TRBD1. With V trimmed by 5 bases and J by 4 bases, 4 bases remained unmatched. Germline CDR1 is MGHRA and CDR2 is YSYEKL. There are 15 residues in the CDR3. The chain's CDR3 is CASSSGQGVGNTIYF. CDR3 DNA sequence: TGCGCCAGCAGCTCGGGACAGGGGGTAGGAAACACCATATATTTT.

The CDR3 protein is CAWSTGTGGGFEAFF. The CDR3 DNA follows: TGTGCCTGGAGTACCGGGACAGGGGGCGGTTTTGAAGCTTTCTTT. The rearrangement links TRBV30 to TRBJ1-1; 12 nucleotides line up with TRBD1. CDR1 GTSNPN and CDR2 SVGIG come from the germline V gene (reference sequence). The V segment lost 2 bases and the J segment 7 bases; nucleotides outside the gene matches: 8. The CDR3 has 15 residues.

The chain uses TRBV7-2 and TRBJ1-4; no clear D gene. Trimming removed 5 bases at V and 0 bases at J, with 13 bases between. In germline, CDR1 is SGHTA, CDR2 FQGNSA. The CDR3 contains 16 residues. The CDR3 is CASSRNMISTNEKLFF. CDR3 sequence (DNA): TGTGCCAGCAGCCGTAACATGATCTCAACTAATGAAAAACTGTTTTTT.

The chain joins TRBV30 to TRBJ1-2; weak D call: TRBD1 (6 bases). V lost 0 bases to trimming and J lost 1 base, with 9 bases between them. CDR1 GTSNPN and CDR2 SVGIG come from the germline V gene (reference sequence). The CDR3 has 14 residues. The DNA of the CDR3 is TGTGCCTGGAGTGTCGGGACACTTAACTATGGCTACACCTTC. Amino acid sequence: CAWSVGTLNYGYTF.

V and J are TRBV11-3 and TRBJ2-2, with D possibly TRBD2 on 6 matching bases. Germline V gene sequence: CDR1 SGHNT, CDR2 YENEEA. Trimming stripped 1 base from V and 5 bases from J, with 11 bases between. The CDR3 has 15 amino acids. The chain's CDR3 is CASSLAVGGTGELFF. DNA of the CDR3: TGTGCCAGCAGCTTAGCGGTAGGAGGGACCGGGGAGCTGTTTTTT.

The rearrangement joins TRBV7-2 to TRBJ2-7; 12 nucleotides agree with TRBD2. Germline assignment: CDR1 SGHTA and CDR2 FQGNSA. J gave up 6 bases and V 1 base, and 7 bases lay outside the gene matches. The CDR3 loop spans 16 amino acids. DNA for the CDR3: TGTGCCAGCAGCTTAGTACCTAGCGGGGGGGTGGTCGAGCAGTACTTC. Protein: CASSLVPSGGVVEQYF.

Here the CDR3 reads CASSSTDTQYF. The CDR3 DNA reads TGTGCCAGCAGCTCCACAGATACGCAGTATTTT. The rearrangement uses TRBV11-2 and TRBJ2-3; D gene uncertain. CDR1 is SGHAT and CDR2 is FQNNGV in the germline V gene. The CDR3 consists of 11 residues. The germline V and J ends were trimmed by 4 bases and 2 bases, with 1 base remaining between them.

The chain is built from TRBV18 and TRBJ1-2; D perhaps matches TRBD1 (5 bases). Trimming stripped 3 bases from V and 8 bases from J, with 7 bases between. The CDR3 consists of 11 residues. Germline assignment: CDR1 KGHSH and CDR2 LQKENI. The CDR3 region has the DNA TGTGCCAGCTCACCCGGGGGGGGCTACACCTTC. This codes for CASSPGGGYTF.

The V call is TRBV9, the J call TRBJ2-3, with unresolved D. Germline V lookup: CDR1 SGDLS, CDR2 YYNGEE. V gave up 0 bases and J gave up 4 bases, with 6 bases separating them. There are 13 residues in the CDR3. As DNA, the CDR3 is TGTGCCAGCAGCGTAGTTGTACCAGATACGCAGTATTTT. This gives the protein CASSVVVPDTQYF.

On this clone itself: Because the CDR3's place on the DNA is in doubt, the DNA is left out and the CDR3 is given as listed by TCRdb. The chain has TRBV6-1 and TRBJ1-3. Germline assignment: CDR1 MNHNS and CDR2 SASEGT. The CDR3 region is 15 residues in length, termini included. The CDR3 reads CASILDGDSGNTIYF.

J is TRBJ1-4 and V is TRBV10-3, with TRBD1 identical over 10 bases. With 4 bases clipped from V and 3 bases from J, the junction kept 2 bases outside the gene matches. The CDR3 extends over 15 amino acids. Germline lookup yields CDR1 ENHRY and CDR2 SYGVKD. The CDR3 DNA reads TGTGCCATCAGTGGAGGGACAGGGGCTAATGAAAAACTGTTTTTT. Residues: CAISGGTGANEKLFF.

J is TRBJ1-1 and V is TRBV5-1; D perhaps matches TRBD1 (5 bases). V was shortened by 4 bases and J by 1 base, with 11 bases between the two germline ends. Per the germline V gene, CDR1 is SGHRS and CDR2 is YFSETQ. The CDR3 extends over 14 amino acids. CDR3 residues: CASSLEQGNTEAFF. The DNA for the CDR3 is TGCGCCAGCAGCCTGGAGCAGGGGAACACTGAAGCTTTCTTT.

The rearrangement uses TRBV18 and TRBJ2-5; weak D call: TRBD1 (7 bases). Germline CDR1 and CDR2: KGHSH and LQKENI. The length of the CDR3 is 13 residues. Trimming took 2 bases from V and 5 from J, leaving 9 bases between them. CDR3: CASSPGGGETQYF. The CDR3 DNA follows: TGTGCCAGCTCACCAGGAGGGGGCGAGACCCAGTACTTC.

J is TRBJ2-5 and V is TRBV5-1; tentative D call: TRBD2 (5 bases). This CDR3 has 15 residues. Trimming took 2 bases from V and 3 from J, leaving 14 bases between them. Germline lookup yields CDR1 SGHRS and CDR2 YFSETQ. This chain's CDR3 is CASSFRGSLKETQYF. The CDR3 DNA reads TGCGCCAGCAGCTTCCGAGGGTCTCTCAAAGAGACCCAGTACTTC.

The CDR3 coding sequence is TGCGCCAGCAGGTGGGGGGACGGTCGGGAAGAGACCCAGTACTTC. Residues: CASRWGDGREETQYF. The chain has TRBV5-1 and TRBJ2-5, with TRBD2 as a possible D gene (6 bases). This CDR3 spans 15 amino acids. V dropped 5 bases and J dropped 3 bases, with 17 bases sitting between them. The V gene's germline CDR1 is SGHRS and CDR2 YFSETQ.

The chain recombines TRBV6-1 with TRBJ2-1; tentative D call: TRBD1 (5 bases). The CDR3 consists of 14 residues. Germline V gene data show CDR1 as MNHNS and CDR2 as SASEGT. The V end was cut by 5 bases, the J end by 4 bases, with 12 bases between. The CDR3 DNA sequence: TGTGCCAGCAGTCCAGGGCTGGCTTACAATGAGCAGTTCTTC. This translates into CASSPGLAYNEQFF.